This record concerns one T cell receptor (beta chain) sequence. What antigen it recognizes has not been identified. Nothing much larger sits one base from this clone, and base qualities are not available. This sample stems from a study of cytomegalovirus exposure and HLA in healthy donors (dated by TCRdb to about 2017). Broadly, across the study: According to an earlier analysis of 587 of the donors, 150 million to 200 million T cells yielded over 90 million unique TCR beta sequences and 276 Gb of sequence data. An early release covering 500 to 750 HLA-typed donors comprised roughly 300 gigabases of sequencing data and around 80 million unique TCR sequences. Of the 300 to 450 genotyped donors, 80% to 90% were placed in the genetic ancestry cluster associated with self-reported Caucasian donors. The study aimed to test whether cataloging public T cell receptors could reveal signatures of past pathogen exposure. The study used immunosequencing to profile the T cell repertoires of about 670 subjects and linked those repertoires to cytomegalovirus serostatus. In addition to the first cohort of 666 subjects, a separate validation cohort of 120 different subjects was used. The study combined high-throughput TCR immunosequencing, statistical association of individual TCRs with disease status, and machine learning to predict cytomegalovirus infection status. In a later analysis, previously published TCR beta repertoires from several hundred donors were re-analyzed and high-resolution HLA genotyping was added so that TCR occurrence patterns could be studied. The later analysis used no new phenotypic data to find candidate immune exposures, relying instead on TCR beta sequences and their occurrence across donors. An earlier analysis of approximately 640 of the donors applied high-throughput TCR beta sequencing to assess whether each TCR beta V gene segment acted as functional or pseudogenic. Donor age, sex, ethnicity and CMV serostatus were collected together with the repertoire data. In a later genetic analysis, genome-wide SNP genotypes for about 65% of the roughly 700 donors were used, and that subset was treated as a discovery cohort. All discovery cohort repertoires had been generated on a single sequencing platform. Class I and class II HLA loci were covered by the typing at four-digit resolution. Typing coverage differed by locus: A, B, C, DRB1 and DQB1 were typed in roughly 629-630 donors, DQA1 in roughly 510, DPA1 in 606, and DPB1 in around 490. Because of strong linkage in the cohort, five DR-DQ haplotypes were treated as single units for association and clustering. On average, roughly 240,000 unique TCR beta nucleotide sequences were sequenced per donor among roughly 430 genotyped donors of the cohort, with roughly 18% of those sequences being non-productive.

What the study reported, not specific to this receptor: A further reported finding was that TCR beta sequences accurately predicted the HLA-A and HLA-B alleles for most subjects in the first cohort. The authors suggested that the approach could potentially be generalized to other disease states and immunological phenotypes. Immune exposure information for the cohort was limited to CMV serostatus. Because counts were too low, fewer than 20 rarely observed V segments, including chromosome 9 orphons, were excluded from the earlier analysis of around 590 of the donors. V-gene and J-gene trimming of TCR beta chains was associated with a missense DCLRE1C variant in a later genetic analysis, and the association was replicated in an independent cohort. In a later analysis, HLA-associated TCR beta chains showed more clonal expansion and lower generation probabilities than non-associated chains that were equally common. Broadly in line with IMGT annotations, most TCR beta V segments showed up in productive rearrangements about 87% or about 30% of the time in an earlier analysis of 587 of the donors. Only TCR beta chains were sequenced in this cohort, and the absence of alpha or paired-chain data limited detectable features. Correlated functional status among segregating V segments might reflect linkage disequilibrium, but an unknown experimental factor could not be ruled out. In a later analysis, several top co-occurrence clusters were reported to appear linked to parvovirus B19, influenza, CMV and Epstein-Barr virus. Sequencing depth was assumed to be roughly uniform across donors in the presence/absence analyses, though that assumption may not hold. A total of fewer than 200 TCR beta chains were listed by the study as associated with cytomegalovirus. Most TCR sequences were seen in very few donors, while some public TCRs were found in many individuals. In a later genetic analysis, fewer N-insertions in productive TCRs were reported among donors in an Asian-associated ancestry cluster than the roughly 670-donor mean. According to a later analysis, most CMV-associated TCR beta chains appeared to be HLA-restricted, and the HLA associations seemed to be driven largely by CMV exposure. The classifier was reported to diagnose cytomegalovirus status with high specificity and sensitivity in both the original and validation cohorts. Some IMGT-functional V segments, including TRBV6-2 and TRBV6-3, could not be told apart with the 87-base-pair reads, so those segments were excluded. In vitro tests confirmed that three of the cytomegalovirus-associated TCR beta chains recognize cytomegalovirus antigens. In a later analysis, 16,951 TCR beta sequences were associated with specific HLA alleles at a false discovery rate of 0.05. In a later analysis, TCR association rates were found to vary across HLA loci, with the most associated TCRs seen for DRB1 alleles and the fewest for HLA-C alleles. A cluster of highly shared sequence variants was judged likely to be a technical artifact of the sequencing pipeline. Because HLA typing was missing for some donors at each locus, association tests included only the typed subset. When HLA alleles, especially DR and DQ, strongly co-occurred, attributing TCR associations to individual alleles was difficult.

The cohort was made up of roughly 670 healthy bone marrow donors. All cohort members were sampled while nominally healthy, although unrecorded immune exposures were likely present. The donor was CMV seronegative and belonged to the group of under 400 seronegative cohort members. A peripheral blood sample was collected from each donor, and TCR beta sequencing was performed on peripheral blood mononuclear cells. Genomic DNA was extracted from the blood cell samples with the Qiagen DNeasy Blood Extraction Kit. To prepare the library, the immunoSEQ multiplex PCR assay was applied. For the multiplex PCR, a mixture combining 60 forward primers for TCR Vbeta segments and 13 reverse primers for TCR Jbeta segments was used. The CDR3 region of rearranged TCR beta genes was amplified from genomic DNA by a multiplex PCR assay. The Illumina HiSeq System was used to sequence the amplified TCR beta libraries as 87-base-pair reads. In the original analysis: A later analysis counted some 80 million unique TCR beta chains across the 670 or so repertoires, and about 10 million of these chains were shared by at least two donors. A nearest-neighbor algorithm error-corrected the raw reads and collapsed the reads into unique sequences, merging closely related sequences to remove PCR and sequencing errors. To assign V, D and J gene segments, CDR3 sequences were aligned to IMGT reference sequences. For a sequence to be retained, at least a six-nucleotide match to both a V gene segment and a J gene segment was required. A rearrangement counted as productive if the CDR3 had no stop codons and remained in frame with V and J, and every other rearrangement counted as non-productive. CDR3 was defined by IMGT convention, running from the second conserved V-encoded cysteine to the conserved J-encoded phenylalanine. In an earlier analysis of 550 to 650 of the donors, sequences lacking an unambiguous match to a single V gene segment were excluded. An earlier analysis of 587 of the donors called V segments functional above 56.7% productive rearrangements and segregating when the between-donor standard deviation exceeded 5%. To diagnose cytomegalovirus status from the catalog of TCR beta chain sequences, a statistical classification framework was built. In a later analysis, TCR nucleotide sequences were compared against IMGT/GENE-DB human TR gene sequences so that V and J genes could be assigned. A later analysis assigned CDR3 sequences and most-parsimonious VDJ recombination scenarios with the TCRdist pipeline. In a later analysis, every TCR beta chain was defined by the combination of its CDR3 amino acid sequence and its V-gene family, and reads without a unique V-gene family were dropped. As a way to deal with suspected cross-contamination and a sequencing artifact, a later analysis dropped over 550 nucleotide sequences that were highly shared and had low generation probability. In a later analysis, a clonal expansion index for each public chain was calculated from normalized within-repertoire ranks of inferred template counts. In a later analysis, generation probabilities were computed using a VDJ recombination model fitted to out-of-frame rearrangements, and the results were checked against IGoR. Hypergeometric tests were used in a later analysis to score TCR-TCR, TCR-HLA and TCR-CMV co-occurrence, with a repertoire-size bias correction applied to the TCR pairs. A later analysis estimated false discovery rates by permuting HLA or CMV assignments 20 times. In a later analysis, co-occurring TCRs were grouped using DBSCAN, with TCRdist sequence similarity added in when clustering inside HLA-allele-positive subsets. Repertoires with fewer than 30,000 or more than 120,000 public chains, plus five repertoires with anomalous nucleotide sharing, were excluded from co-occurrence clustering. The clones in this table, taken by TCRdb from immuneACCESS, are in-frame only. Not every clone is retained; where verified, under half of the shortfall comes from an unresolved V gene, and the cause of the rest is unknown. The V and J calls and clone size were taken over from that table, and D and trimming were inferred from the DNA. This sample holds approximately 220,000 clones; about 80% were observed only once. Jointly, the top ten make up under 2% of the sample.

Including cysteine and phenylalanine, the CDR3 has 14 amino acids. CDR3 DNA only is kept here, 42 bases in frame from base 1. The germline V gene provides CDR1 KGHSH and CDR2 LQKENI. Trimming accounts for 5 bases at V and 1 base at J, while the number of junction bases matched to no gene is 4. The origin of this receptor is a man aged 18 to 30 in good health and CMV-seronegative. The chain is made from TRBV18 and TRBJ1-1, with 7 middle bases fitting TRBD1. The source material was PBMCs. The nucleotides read TGTGCCAGCTCAGCCGGGACAGAGAACACTGAAGCTTTCTTT. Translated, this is CASSAGTENTEAFF. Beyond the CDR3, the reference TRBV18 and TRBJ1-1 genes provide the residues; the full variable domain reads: NAGVMQNPRHLVRRRGQEARLRCSPMKGHSHVYWYRQLPEEGLKFMVYLQKENIIDESGMPKERFSAEFPKEGPSILRIQQVVRGDSAAYFCASSAGTENTEAFFGQGTRLTVV.